The 16 T cell receptor beta chains in this list originate from one sample, sequenced in a study of CD8 T cells in ankylosing spondylitis (dated by TCRdb to the late 2010s). These receptors have no identified antigens. To prepare the library, 5' RACE was applied. This sample was sequenced with an Illumina HiSeq 2500. TCRdb itself trimmed the public reads at Q25 with fastp, ran MiXCR and retained productive beta chains. Every distinct CDR3 protein forms one entry, paired with its most common genes and DNA. This sample gives approximately 540,000 distinct CDR3 sequences in total; over 9.5% of them show up just once. The ten largest clones represent almost 7% of the sample. General findings and caveats noted by the study authors: A TCR beta motif of fewer than 10 highly homologous amino acid variants appeared characteristic of blood from ankylosing spondylitis patients.

Specimen: blood, either unsorted or a sorted T cell fraction (not recorded which). The receptors stem from a male donor with ankylosing spondylitis.

This clonotype was counted ten times or more. This chain links TRBV6-2 or TRBV6-3 with TRBJ2-1; 8 positions match TRBD2. The V segment lost 0 bases and the J segment 5 bases; nucleotides outside the gene matches: 6. CDR3 length: 16 residues. Germline CDR1 reads MNHEY; CDR2 reads SVGEGT. Here the CDR3 reads CASSYSSGRANNEQFF. CDR3 in DNA: TGTGCCAGCAGTTACTCGTCCGGGAGGGCGAACAATGAGCAGTTCTTC.

The chain carries TRBV20-1 and TRBJ2-5; D uncertain. Germline V gene sequence: CDR1 DFQATT, CDR2 SNEGSKA (reference sequence). The CDR3 spans 10 residues. Trimming took 0 bases from V and 6 from J, leaving 2 bases between them. The CDR3 sequence: CSARDQTQYF. The CDR3, as DNA: TGCAGTGCTAGAGATCAGACCCAGTACTTC.

J is TRBJ2-7 and V is TRBV5-5; D unresolved. V lost 2 bases and J 0 bases, leaving 15 bases between the germline ends. Per germline, CDR1 SGHKS and CDR2 YYEKEE (reference sequence). This CDR3 comprises 16 residues. CDR3: CASSLGPRSGSYEQYF. The CDR3 coding sequence is TGTGCCAGCAGCTTAGGGCCTAGGTCTGGCTCCTACGAGCAGTACTTC.

This clonotype appeared many times. The chain carries TRBV5-5 and TRBJ2-2, with TRBD1 matching over 9 bases. Germline-derived CDR1 and CDR2 are SGHKS and YYEKEE (reference sequence). The CDR3 runs 17 residues. The ends lost 0 bases at V and 4 bases at J; junction bases unmatched: 7. The DNA for the CDR3 is TGTGCCAGCAGCTTGGACAGGGGGCGTCTGGGCACCGGGGAGCTGTTTTTT. Protein sequence: CASSLDRGRLGTGELFF.

The chain employs TRBV20-1 and TRBJ2-5; D is possibly TRBD2 (5 bases). The CDR3 loop spans 12 amino acids. Per germline, CDR1 DFQATT and CDR2 SNEGSKA (reference sequence). V lost 3 bases and J lost 3, with 8 bases in between. For the CDR3, the DNA is TGCAGTGCTAGCGGGGTAGAAGAGACCCAGTACTTC. It specifies CSASGVEETQYF.

V usage is TRBV6-7 and J usage is TRBJ1-5; D remains unclear. TRBV6-7 is reported as an ORF; its role is uncertain. V lost 7 bases, J lost 2 bases, and 18 bases lay in between. This CDR3 comprises 16 residues. The DNA of the CDR3 is TGTGCCAGCACCTCCCAAGGATTAATTGGCAATCAGCCCCAGCATTTT. It codes for CASTSQGLIGNQPQHF.

This clonotype was picked up a small number of times. This chain joins TRBV20-1 and TRBJ2-3; TRBD2 matches 7 bases. J was trimmed by 4 bases and V by 5 bases; bases with no gene match: 18. The germline V gene has CDR1 DFQATT and CDR2 SNEGSKA (reference sequence). The CDR3 is 17 amino acids. As DNA, the CDR3 is TGCAGTGCTGACCCCCGAGGAGGCGGGAGAGTATCAGATACGCAGTATTTT. Its protein product is CSADPRGGGRVSDTQYF.

This clonotype was detected only a few times. The chain is built from TRBV5-8 and TRBJ2-1, with TRBD2 identical over 7 bases. CDR1 and CDR2 (germline): SGHTS, YDEGEE. The CDR3 is made up of 15 amino acids. V trimming: 0 bases; J trimming: 9 bases; junction bases outside the gene matches: 9. The CDR3 region is CASSLGGGPSSEQFF. Written as DNA, the CDR3 is TGTGCCAGCAGCTTGGGGGGAGGGCCTTCAAGTGAGCAGTTCTTC.

The rearrangement uses TRBV5-1 and TRBJ2-7, with no clear D. Deletions cut 4 bases from V and 2 bases from J, with 13 bases between. Germline V gene sequence: CDR1 SGHRS, CDR2 YFSETQ. The CDR3 contains 14 residues. CDR3 nucleotide sequence: TGCGCCAGCAGCGATCAATCGGGCCCCTACGAGCAGTACTTC. This codes for CASSDQSGPYEQYF.

The rearrangement joins TRBV5-6 to TRBJ2-3; D remains ambiguous. The CDR3 consists of 13 residues. Trimming shortened V by 1 base and J by 8 bases, and 11 bases separated the two germline ends. CDR1 is SGHDT and CDR2 is YYEEEE in the germline V gene. The CDR3 region is CASSLSTAATQYF. As DNA, the CDR3 is TGTGCCAGCAGCTTGTCCACTGCGGCTACGCAGTATTTT.

Ten or more counts support this clonotype. The CDR3 DNA reads as TGCGCCAGCAGCTTGAAACAGCGGGAGATCGAGTATGAGCAGTTCTTC. This codes for CASSLKQREIEYEQFF. The chain recombines TRBV5-1 with TRBJ2-1, with 8 nucleotides matching TRBD2. Germline V CDR1 and CDR2: SGHRS, YFSETQ. Trimming cost V 1 base and J 8 bases; bases outside gene matches: 11. This CDR3 region has 16 residues. The variable domain in full, completed from reference TRBV5-1 and TRBJ2-1, reads KAGVTQTPRYLIKTRGQQVTLSCSPISGHRSVSWYQQTPGQGLQFLFEYFSETQRNKGNFPGRFSGRQFSNSRSEMNVSTLELGDSALYLCASSLKQREIEYEQFFGPGTRLTVL.

This clonotype has just a few counts. The chain recombines TRBV11-2 with TRBJ1-1; D gene ambiguous. This CDR3 spans 12 amino acids. V was shortened by 4 bases and J by 1 base, with 4 bases between the two germline ends. Germline V gives CDR1 SGHAT, CDR2 FQNNGV. The CDR3 nucleotides are TGTGCCAGCAGCTATCAGAACACTGAAGCTTTCTTT. It encodes CASSYQNTEAFF.

The V and J genes are TRBV20-1 and TRBJ2-3, with 7 bases matching TRBD1. Per germline, CDR1 DFQATT and CDR2 SNEGSKA (reference sequence). This CDR3 contains 12 residues. V lost 4 bases and J lost 8; bases outside the gene matches: 6. The CDR3 region is CSANRGQATQYF. The CDR3 DNA follows: TGCAGTGCTAACAGGGGACAAGCTACGCAGTATTTT.

The table lists this clonotype with a few counts. The chain links TRBV12-3 or TRBV12-4 to TRBJ1-2; D is undetermined. CDR3 length equals 11 residues. The V gene lost 3 bases and the J gene lost 5 bases, with 4 bases spanning the gap. The CDR3 is CASSLKYGYTF. CDR3 nucleotide sequence: TGTGCCAGCAGTTTGAAGTATGGCTACACCTTC.

The chain employs TRBV2 and TRBJ2-2; 8 bases are a match to TRBD1. Germline V lookup: CDR1 SNHLY, CDR2 FYNNEI. The CDR3 loop spans 17 amino acids. Germline trimming cut 2 bases from V and 5 bases from J; bases unmatched to any gene: 10. The CDR3 sequence is CASSEQGAGMGTGELFF. The CDR3 nucleotides are TGTGCCAGCAGTGAACAGGGGGCAGGAATGGGAACCGGGGAGCTGTTTTTT.

The genes are TRBV5-1 and TRBJ2-3; D is perhaps TRBD2 (6 bases). The CDR3 has 16 amino acids. The V end lost 2 bases, the J end lost 1 base, and 14 bases lay between the germline ends. Germline-derived CDR1 and CDR2 are SGHRS and YFSETQ. The CDR3 nucleotides are TGCGCCAGCAGCTTCGGCCTAGCGTTTGGCACAGATACGCAGTATTTT. It specifies CASSFGLAFGTDTQYF. Full variable domain (rest looked up from reference TRBV5-1 and TRBJ2-3): KAGVTQTPRYLIKTRGQQVTLSCSPISGHRSVSWYQQTPGQGLQFLFEYFSETQRNKGNFPGRFSGRQFSNSRSEMNVSTLELGDSALYLCASSFGLAFGTDTQYFGPGTRLTVL.